This T cell receptor (beta chain) emerged from a study of glioma-infiltrating T cells. The iRepertoire nested amplicon-rescue multiplex PCR amplified TCR alpha and beta CDR3s from RNA. Tissue mRNA or PBMC total RNA, roughly 95-400 ng, went into one-step reverse transcription and amplification. TCRdb used MiXCR to reprocess the multiplex PCR reads, holding one entry per CDR3 protein. Of around 140,000 distinct CDR3 sequences detected, approximately 40% appear once; the ten largest clones hold around a fifth. This clonotype came up many times. The sequencing input was glioma tissue, nonneoplastic brain tissue, or PBMCs (not recorded which). The clonotype originates from a human donor with low-grade glioma or glioblastoma, undergoing nonglioma brain surgery, or in good health (not recorded which).

For the CDR3, the DNA is TGCAGTGCTAGGGGACAGACCTACGAGCAGTACTTC. It translates to CSARGQTYEQYF. The rearrangement uses TRBV20-1 and TRBJ2-7; 7 bases align to TRBD1. Germline lookup yields CDR1 DFQATT and CDR2 SNEGSKA (reference sequence). J lost 2 bases, V lost 3 bases, and 1 base had no gene match. The CDR3 is made up of 12 amino acids.